Below, one TCR beta chain is given with its context. Trimming cost V 5 bases and J 8 bases; bases outside gene matches: 11. The CDR3 runs 15 residues. CDR1 is SNHLY and CDR2 is FYNNEI in the germline V gene. The source of the sample is a study of blood T cell repertoires in COVID-19. Across the whole study: Samples representing acute and convalescent COVID-19 were sourced from the United States, Italy and Spain. T cells, B-cell-depleted T cells, or PBMCs provided the cDNA or gDNA that served as material.

Authors' methods: Quantification of nucleated cells was approximated via reference gene primer amplification. Measured with immunoSEQ multiplex PCR; TCRdb has only the in-frame clones, and not every one. The V and J calls and clone size are taken from that table; D and trimming were inferred from the DNA. Counted here are 100,000 to 150,000 clones, about 89% occurring once; the ten biggest clones make up around 3.6%. The sample taken for sequencing was peripheral blood. V usage is TRBV2 and J usage is TRBJ2-1; 8 nucleotides line up with TRBD2. This clonotype originated in an older woman with acute or convalescent COVID-19. CDR3 bases: TGTGCCAGCAGTAATATAGCGGGGTCTTGGGATGAGCAGTTCTTC. Protein sequence: CASSNIAGSWDEQFF.